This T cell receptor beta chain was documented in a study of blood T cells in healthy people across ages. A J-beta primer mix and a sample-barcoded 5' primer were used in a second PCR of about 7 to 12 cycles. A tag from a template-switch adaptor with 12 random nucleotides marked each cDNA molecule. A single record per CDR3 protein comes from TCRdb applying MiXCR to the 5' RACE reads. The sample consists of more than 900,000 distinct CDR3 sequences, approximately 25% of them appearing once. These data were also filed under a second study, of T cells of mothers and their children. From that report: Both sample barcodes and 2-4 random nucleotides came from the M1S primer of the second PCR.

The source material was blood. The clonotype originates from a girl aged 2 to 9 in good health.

The CDR3 is CASSSDEGADGETQYF. Written as DNA, the CDR3 is TGTGCCAGCAGCTCAGACGAAGGGGCTGACGGTGAGACCCAGTACTTC. The rearrangement joins TRBV7-6 to TRBJ2-5, with a possible D match to TRBD1 (5 bases). Trimming shortened V by 4 bases and J by 5 bases, and 20 bases separated the two germline ends. Germline CDR1 and CDR2: SGHVS and FNYEAQ. The CDR3 totals 16 residues.